These 5 T cell receptor beta chains originate from one sample sequenced in a study of blood T cell repertoires in COVID-19. Profiled with immunoSEQ multiplex PCR; TCRdb holds only in-frame clones, not every one. The table includes hundreds of thousands of clones, 70% to 90% detected once. The sequencing sample was made of PBMCs or T cells enriched from blood (not recorded which). The receptors originated from a man aged 40-50 years who had recovered from COVID-19.

This clone occurred a few times. This sequence joins TRBV12-3 or TRBV12-4 and TRBJ1-1; no definite D call. The CDR3 is 12 residues long. V lost 6 bases, J lost 6 bases, and 11 bases lay in between. CDR3: CASSLGGSEAFF. In DNA, the CDR3 is TGTGCCAGCAGCCTGGGAGGATCTGAAGCTTTCTTT.

This rearrangement joins TRBV5-6 to TRBJ1-4; the D gene is possibly TRBD1 (5 bases). The CDR3 runs to 13 residues. V lost 0 bases and J lost 5, with 5 bases in between. In germline, CDR1 is SGHDT, CDR2 YYEEEE. The CDR3: CASSLGQNEKLFF. CDR3 nucleotide sequence: TGTGCCAGCAGCTTGGGACAGAATGAAAAACTGTTTTTT. Using reference TRBV5-6 and TRBJ1-4 for the parts outside the CDR3, the full variable domain is DAGVTQSPTHLIKTRGQQVTLRCSPKSGHDTVSWYQQALGQGPQFIFQYYEEEERQRGNFPDRFSGHQFPNYSSELNVNALLLGDSALYLCASSLGQNEKLFFGSGTQLSVL.

The chain links TRBV6-5 to TRBJ1-1; 9 bases align to TRBD1. Germline lookup yields CDR1 MNHEY and CDR2 SVGAGI. The J segment lost 1 base and the V segment lost 6 bases, leaving 3 bases of the junction unmatched. The CDR3 extends over 14 amino acids. The CDR3 DNA sequence: TGTGCCAGCAGACCGGACAGGGGGAACACTGAAGCTTTCTTT. Its translation is CASRPDRGNTEAFF.

V usage is TRBV30 and J usage is TRBJ1-1; no clear D gene. The length of the CDR3 is 13 residues. The V and J ends lost 2 bases and 6 bases respectively, with 13 bases between them. Germline V gene lookup returns CDR1 GTSNPN and CDR2 SVGIG (reference sequence). The CDR3 DNA is TGTGCCTGGAGTCCCGGCGGAGGCGCTGAAGCTTTCTTT. This sequence encodes CAWSPGGGAEAFF.

This clone is a singleton in its sample. J is TRBJ1-3 and V is TRBV4-2; D uncertain. CDR3 size: 14 residues. V was pared by 3 bases and J by 0 bases, with 6 bases between. CDR1 and CDR2 (germline): LGHNA, YNFKEQ. In DNA form, the CDR3 reads TGTGCCAGCAGCCAGATCAGCTCTGGAAACACCATATATTTT. Translation: CASSQISSGNTIYF.